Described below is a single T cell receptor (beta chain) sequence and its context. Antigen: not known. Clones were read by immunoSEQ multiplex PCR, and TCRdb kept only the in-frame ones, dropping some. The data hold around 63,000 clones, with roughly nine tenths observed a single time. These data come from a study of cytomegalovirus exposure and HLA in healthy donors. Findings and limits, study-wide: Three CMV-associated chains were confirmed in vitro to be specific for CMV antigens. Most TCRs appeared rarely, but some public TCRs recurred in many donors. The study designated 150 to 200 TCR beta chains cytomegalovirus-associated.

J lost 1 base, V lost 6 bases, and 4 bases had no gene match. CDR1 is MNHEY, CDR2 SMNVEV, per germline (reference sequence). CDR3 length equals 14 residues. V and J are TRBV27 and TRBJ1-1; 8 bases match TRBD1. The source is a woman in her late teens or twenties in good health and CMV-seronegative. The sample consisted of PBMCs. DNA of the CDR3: TGTGCCAGCAGCAAGACAGGGGCGAACACTGAAGCTTTCTTT. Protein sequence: CASSKTGANTEAFF.